This T cell receptor beta chain is drawn from a study of blood T cell repertoires in COVID-19. Study background: Sites in the United States, Italy and Spain provided acute and convalescent COVID-19 samples.

The germline V and J ends were trimmed by 6 bases and 5 bases, with 17 bases remaining between them. The CDR3 totals 14 residues. From germline, CDR1 is MDHEN and CDR2 SYDVKM. Sequenced by immunoSEQ multiplex PCR; TCRdb stores in-frame clones only, minus some. The repertoire holds tens of thousands of clones, with roughly 80% as singletons. The V call is TRBV28, the J call TRBJ2-7; D is perhaps TRBD1 (6 bases). This TCR came from a human donor in a cohort sampled during active COVID-19. Sequencing was performed on peripheral blood. DNA for the CDR3: TGTGCCAGCAGCCCGATGGGACATGGGAACGAGCAGTACTTC. Encoded protein: CASSPMGHGNEQYF.